In its sample, the clone carrying this T cell receptor (beta chain) was seen once. This sample is drawn from a study of blood T cell repertoires in COVID-19. Assay used: immunoSEQ multiplex PCR; TCRdb lists only in-frame clones, some missing. Here the sample spans 120,000 or so clones, roughly 90% being singletons. The clonotype originates from a woman of 80 years or more with acute or convalescent COVID-19. Sequencing was performed on peripheral blood.

The CDR3 DNA reads TGTGCCAGCAGTTCTCCCCAGGGGGCAGGGTATAATTCACCCCTCCACTTT. Translated: CASSSPQGAGYNSPLHF. The V call is TRBV28, the J call TRBJ1-6, with 8 bases lining up with TRBD1. The CDR3 has 17 amino acids. Trimming took 4 bases from V and 4 from J; bases not matched to a gene: 9. Looked up from germline, CDR1 is MDHEN and CDR2 is SYDVKM.